One sample yielded the 6 T cell receptor beta chains listed below, sequenced in a study of CD8+ T cells in alopecia areata. The treatment denotes: oral pan-JAK inhibitor, 5-10 mg twice daily. Sequencing used cDNA as its template, made by extracting RNA and reverse transcribing it. Data came from immunoSEQ multiplex PCR; TCRdb stores just in-frame clones and leaves some out. The sample holds approximately 300,000 clones; roughly 64% are singletons and the top ten take approximately 2%. This sample comprised CD4+ T cells sorted from blood, obtained at week 24, from a patient treated with tofacitinib. Receptors were obtained from a human donor with alopecia areata.

This clone was found a few times. The chain uses TRBV30 and TRBJ1-2; no reliable D call. The V end was cut by 4 bases, the J end by 1 base, with 10 bases between. The CDR3 contains 13 residues. CDR1 is GTSNPN, CDR2 SVGIG, per germline (reference sequence). Written as DNA, the CDR3 is TGTGCCTGGAAACAAGGGCATAACTATGGCTACACCTTC. As protein: CAWKQGHNYGYTF.

This clone came up a few times. The chain is built from TRBV5-4 and TRBJ1-2, with 8 nucleotides matching TRBD1. V gave up 4 bases and J gave up 6 bases; unmatched junction bases: 14. The CDR3 spans 16 residues. The germline gives CDR1 SGHNT, CDR2 YYREEE (reference sequence). The CDR3 DNA follows: TGTGCCAGCAGCCGAGGGCGACAGGGGAAGACGGATGGCTACACCTTC. Translated: CASSRGRQGKTDGYTF.

The chain joins TRBV5-4 to TRBJ2-7; TRBD2 aligns across 11 bases. V trimming: 5 bases; J trimming: 7 bases; junction bases outside the gene matches: 11. Germline assignment: CDR1 SGHNT and CDR2 YYREEE (reference sequence). CDR3 length: 15 residues. CDR3 bases: TGTGCCAGCAGGCAACGACTAGCGGGGAAGGGTGAGCAGTACTTC. Its translation is CASRQRLAGKGEQYF.

In its sample, this clone was seen a few times. V and J are TRBV7-9 and TRBJ2-6; D not certain. CDR3 size: 15 residues. Germline V gene data show CDR1 as SEHNR and CDR2 as FQNEAQ (reference sequence). V lost 0 bases, J lost 2 bases, and 5 bases lay in between. The CDR3 DNA sequence: TGTGCCAGCAGCTTAGCAGGGACTGGGGCCAACGTCCTGACTTTC. Protein product: CASSLAGTGANVLTF.

The chain is built from TRBV5-1 and TRBJ2-3, with TRBD1 matching 9 bases. The CDR3 consists of 15 residues. V shed 7 bases, J shed 6 bases, and the junction held 12 bases outside the gene matches. The germline V gene has CDR1 SGHRS and CDR2 YFSETQ. CDR3 sequence: CASQQGASIGDTQYF. DNA of the CDR3: TGCGCCAGCCAACAGGGGGCTTCAATTGGGGATACGCAGTATTTT.

V is TRBV7-9 and J is TRBJ1-6; no definite D call. Looked up from germline, CDR1 is SEHNR and CDR2 is FQNEAQ (reference sequence). V dropped 4 bases and J dropped 13 bases, with 8 bases sitting between them. The CDR3 length is 11 residues. CDR3 protein: CASSSSGPLHF. The CDR3 coding sequence is TGTGCCAGCAGCTCTTCCGGGCCCCTCCACTTT.